The clone carrying this T cell receptor beta chain was picked up a small number of times. A modified ARM-PCR protocol with three rounds of nested PCR amplified TCRbeta. TCRdb re-derived calls from the multiplex PCR reads in MiXCR, one entry per CDR3 protein. The top ten hold around a fifth of the sample, which has 100,000 or so distinct CDR3 sequences, roughly 60% seen once. The data belong to a study of tumor and adjacent non-tumor tissue in lung cancer. Study as a whole: Each sample yielded a few million productive TCRbeta reads on average.

RNA was extracted from bulk tissue without any cell sorting. This non-tumor lung sample came from over 3 cm beyond the tumor edge. The germline V gene has CDR1 SGHNT and CDR2 YYREEE (reference sequence). The CDR3 covers 14 residues. V lost 0 bases, J lost 3 bases, and 9 bases lay in between. Specimen: distant non-tumor lung tissue. The sequence came from a man under 40 with non-small cell lung cancer. The genes are TRBV5-4 and TRBJ1-1; no reliable D call. The CDR3 is CASSLAGRDTEAFF. The DNA of the CDR3 is TGTGCCAGCAGCTTGGCCGGACGGGACACTGAAGCTTTCTTT. Complete variable domain (other parts from reference TRBV5-4 and TRBJ1-1): ETGVTQSPTHLIKTRGQQVTLRCSSQSGHNTVSWYQQALGQGPQFIFQYYREEENGRGNFPPRFSGLQFPNYSSELNVNALELDDSALYLCASSLAGRDTEAFFGQGTRLTVV.